The 9 T cell receptor beta chains below come from one sample, sequenced in a study of vaccination and CD4 T cells after COVID-19. The sample's time point: late sampling 161 to 241 days after vaccination in a few convalescent patients. TCRdb reprocessed the PCR reads via MiXCR and lists one record per CDR3 protein. The sample shows around 28,000 distinct CDR3 sequences, under 65% of them seen only once. This sample comprised CD4+ T cells from blood, obtained about 7 months after SARS-CoV-2 vaccination. These receptors all stem from a human donor who had recovered from COVID-19.

The genes are TRBV6-1 and TRBJ2-1; either TRBD1 or TRBD2 may fit D (6 bases each). The CDR3 contains 15 residues. Germline-derived CDR1 and CDR2 are MNHNS and SASEGT. The V end was cut by 1 base, the J end by 4 bases, with 11 bases between. CDR3 DNA: TGTGCCAGCAGTGAAGAGCAGGGGAGGTACAATGAGCAGTTCTTC. Its protein is CASSEEQGRYNEQFF.

This clonotype was detected a few times. V usage is TRBV7-8 and J usage is TRBJ2-3, with 7 nucleotides matching TRBD1. The J segment lost 0 bases and the V segment lost 5 bases, leaving 5 bases of the junction unmatched. Germline V lookup: CDR1 SGHVS, CDR2 FQNEAQ. The CDR3 runs 15 residues. As DNA, the CDR3 is TGTGCCAGCAGCAAAACAGGGGAGAGCACAGATACGCAGTATTTT. As protein: CASSKTGESTDTQYF.

This clonotype has a handful of counts. This chain uses TRBV20-1 with TRBJ1-2; D perhaps matches TRBD1 (6 bases). The germline V gene encodes CDR1 DFQATT and CDR2 SNEGSKA (reference sequence). The CDR3 totals 15 residues. V gave up 4 bases and J gave up 2 bases, with 17 bases separating them. In DNA, the CDR3 is TGCAGTGCTAACCTAGGGGGGGCGTCGAACTATGGCTACACCTTC. Residues: CSANLGGASNYGYTF.

This clonotype occurred once. The chain links TRBV5-1 to TRBJ2-2, with 14 bases identical to TRBD2. With 3 bases clipped from V and 8 bases from J, the junction kept 6 bases outside the gene matches. CDR1 is SGHRS, CDR2 YFSETQ, per germline. This CDR3 spans 16 amino acids. The DNA of the CDR3 is TGCGCCAGCAGCTATGCGGGACTAGCGGGAGTTGGGGAGCTGTTTTTT. Translated, it gives CASSYAGLAGVGELFF.

This sequence joins TRBV7-6 and TRBJ2-3; no firm D call. CDR3 length: 12 residues. In germline, CDR1 is SGHVS, CDR2 FNYEAQ. V was pared by 5 bases and J by 0 bases, with 3 bases between. The CDR3 nucleotides read TGTGCCAGCAGCCAAAGCACAGATACGCAGTATTTT. It codes for CASSQSTDTQYF.

This clonotype was picked up a small number of times. This chain connects TRBV2 to TRBJ1-5; a weak D match, TRBD1 (6 bases). V was shortened by 5 bases and J by 3 bases, with 23 bases between the two germline ends. The germline V gene encodes CDR1 SNHLY and CDR2 FYNNEI. This CDR3 comprises 18 residues. CDR3 bases: TGTGCCAGCAGTCCTGACGCACAGGGTTTGGTGACCAATCAGCCCCAGCATTTT. Residues: CASSPDAQGLVTNQPQHF.

This clonotype was seen a few times. The chain couples TRBV5-4 to TRBJ1-6, with D unresolved. Trimming left V 4 bases short and J 3 bases short, with 8 bases between. From germline, CDR1 is SGHNT and CDR2 YYREEE (reference sequence). This CDR3 contains 14 residues. The chain's CDR3 is CASSARDYNSPLHF. The CDR3 DNA follows: TGTGCCAGCAGCGCCCGGGACTATAATTCACCCCTCCACTTT.

The chain carries TRBV12-3 or TRBV12-4 and TRBJ1-5; unclear D gene. The CDR3 extends over 13 amino acids. Trimming stripped 7 bases from V and 6 bases from J, with 13 bases between. The CDR3 loop reads CASTLDSRQPQHF. CDR3 bases: TGTGCCAGCACCCTCGACTCACGTCAGCCCCAGCATTTT.

This chain uses TRBV27 with TRBJ1-4; no definite D call. Germline V lookup: CDR1 MNHEY, CDR2 SMNVEV (reference sequence). V was pared by 6 bases and J by 7 bases, with 15 bases between. This CDR3 has 14 residues. CDR3 region: CASRAAGDGEKLFF. The DNA of the CDR3 is TGTGCCAGCAGGGCAGCCGGCGACGGTGAAAAACTGTTTTTT.